The T cell receptor beta chain described here comes from a study of early T cells in non-severe SARS-CoV-2 infection. General study results and limits: VDJdb matching, biased toward anti-spike CD8 responses, missed private and CD4 specificities.

Within the sample, this clonotype is medium-sized. Its antigen is unidentified. Trimming took off 0 bases at V and 2 bases at J, with 8 bases between the two ends. The germline V gene has CDR1 MNHEY and CDR2 SMNVEV (reference sequence). The length of the CDR3 is 14 residues. TCRdb re-analysed the 5' RACE reads in MiXCR, keeping a single row per CDR3 protein. The table shows some 46,000 distinct CDR3 sequences, with 5.5% to 6.5% occurring only once. The sequence was collected from an adult who was a healthcare worker with PCR-confirmed SARS-CoV-2 infection or an uninfected control (not recorded which). The chain couples TRBV27 to TRBJ2-7; D gene ambiguous. The source material was whole blood. CDR3 amino acids: CASSLSNSAYEQYF. Written as DNA, the CDR3 is TGTGCCAGCAGTTTATCGAATTCCGCCTACGAGCAGTACTTC.